This T cell receptor (beta chain) was observed in a study of CD8 T cells in Susac syndrome. RNA was extracted with the RNeasy kit, and a quantity of roughly 0.5 to 1 ug was reverse transcribed using random hexamers. The immunoSEQ assay covered 54 Vbeta and 13 Jbeta segments for CDR3. TCRdb analysed the immunoSEQ multiplex PCR reads with MiXCR anew, one entry per CDR3 protein. This table holds more than 150,000 distinct CDR3 sequences, about 90% found once. The CDR3 extends over 14 amino acids. Trimming removed 4 bases from V and 1 base from J; junction bases left unmatched: 4. The chain combines TRBV12-3 or TRBV12-4 with TRBJ2-7; TRBD1 agrees at 7 bases. Sequences were obtained from CD4+ T cells from PBMCs. The origin of this receptor is a human donor in good health. DNA of the CDR3: TGTGCCAGCAGTTGGAGCAGGGGGTCCTACGAGCAGTACTTC. Translation: CASSWSRGSYEQYF.